This T cell receptor (beta chain) was documented in a study of blood T cell repertoires in COVID-19. The protocol was immunoSEQ multiplex PCR, while the TCRdb copy is restricted to in-frame clones and leaves out a portion. Of 300,000 to 400,000 clones in the sample, 85% were seen once. Participant reports of clinical history set cohort assignment. The sequenced sample consisted of PBMCs or T cells enriched from blood (not recorded which). This receptor was taken from a young woman who had been exposed to COVID-19.

In DNA, the CDR3 is TGTGCCAGCAGCGCCTCAGCGGGGGGGCTTGGAGAGACCCAGTACTTC. Translation: CASSASAGGLGETQYF. The V gene is TRBV9, the J gene TRBJ2-5; TRBD2 aligns across 10 bases. CDR1 and CDR2 (germline): SGDLS, YYNGEE. This CDR3 comprises 16 residues. The ends lost 3 bases at V and 4 bases at J; junction bases unmatched: 9.